This is a list of T cell receptor beta chains from one sample in a study of blood T cell repertoires in COVID-19. Profiled with immunoSEQ multiplex PCR; TCRdb holds only in-frame clones, not every one. The table shows some 62,000 clones, with around 91% occurring only once. Sample: peripheral blood. Receptors were obtained from a woman aged 55-69 years with COVID-19, enrolled during active disease. Both conserved end residues are trimmed from each CDR3.

J,V,CDR3
TRBJ2-7,TRBV11-3,ASSLFASGGEQY
TRBJ2-3,TRBV6-2/TRBV6-3,ASSSMVAPTDTQY
TRBJ1-1,TRBV6-2/TRBV6-3,ASSPLQGARTRMNTEAF
TRBJ2-7,TRBV3-1/TRBV3-2,ASSQDRGLAGVTEQY
TRBJ2-1,TRBV10-2,ATKKRPGGEDEQF
TRBJ1-6,TRBV7-9,ASSLAAGTGNSPLH
TRBJ1-2,TRBV5-5,ASSLVDRVGGYGYT
TRBJ1-2,TRBV11-3,ASSPADYGYT
TRBJ1-1,TRBV25-1,ASSPNSPEAF
TRBJ2-7,TRBV6-5,ASSPRPAPLYEQY
TRBJ2-1,TRBV6-4,ASSDRGHNEQF
TRBJ1-2,TRBV19,ASMTGGGYGYT
TRBJ1-6,TRBV19,ASSIGEANSPLH
TRBJ1-2,TRBV9,ASSVTGGLNYGYT
TRBJ2-5,TRBV6-5,ASSYSRNSETQY
TRBJ1-2,TRBV30,AWSPRGAYYGYT
TRBJ2-7,TRBV4-3,ASSRGHPTEQY
TRBJ1-4,TRBV5-4,ASSLEGQNEKLF
TRBJ1-4,TRBV9,ASSVYAGGGDEKLF
TRBJ2-7,TRBV4-2,ASSPNRGGYEQY
TRBJ2-1,TRBV7-2,ASSPQVTEQF
TRBJ2-1,TRBV9,ASSSGTSSLIEQF
TRBJ2-2,TRBV7-2,ASSPRLAGPANTGELF
TRBJ1-2,TRBV10-3,AISEFGTAIGYT
TRBJ1-5,TRBV19,ASRTSGPRSQPQH
TRBJ1-1,TRBV28,ASSPGQWTEAF
TRBJ1-5,TRBV7-2,ASSFGGRGWYQPQH
TRBJ2-3,TRBV3-1/TRBV3-2,ASSQGLAASTDTQY
TRBJ2-5,TRBV11-2,ASSGGLRELAGEETQY
TRBJ2-1,TRBV7-9,ASSSDYQEQF
TRBJ1-3,TRBV5-1,ASSSQGAGGNTIY
TRBJ2-5,TRBV12-5,ASGSLETQY
TRBJ2-5,TRBV5-1,ASSLPGQGGETQY
TRBJ2-7,TRBV7-9,ASSLSTGGAAYEQY
TRBJ2-2,TRBV15,ATSRRAGNGELF
TRBJ2-1,TRBV11-1,ASSLGGAGSYNEQF
TRBJ1-5,TRBV28,ASSSLVLAGFEPQH
TRBJ2-3,TRBV5-4,ASSLLGQGGTDTQY
TRBJ1-2,TRBV7-9,ASSLAGGEVYGYT
TRBJ1-2,TRBV2,ASSEAGGGLYGYT
TRBJ2-7,TRBV28,ASHFGAGVSYEQY
TRBJ2-1,TRBV15,ATSRDPFKLASSSYNEQF
TRBJ2-1,TRBV3-1/TRBV3-2,ASSPGTSGRRQF
TRBJ1-2,TRBV6-2/TRBV6-3,ASSSYYGYT
TRBJ1-2,TRBV4-2,ASSLGPGQAHIYGYT
TRBJ2-7,TRBV6-5,ASSTGTSISLY
TRBJ2-7,TRBV11-3,ASSYTGEGWGEQY
TRBJ1-5,TRBV2,ASMTGAWNQPQH
TRBJ2-3,TRBV6-4,ASSLGTGDTQY
TRBJ2-4,TRBV19,ASSIGTAGENIQY
TRBJ1-5,TRBV19,ASTSPGAIQPQH
TRBJ1-2,TRBV29-1,SVAIRGGYT
TRBJ2-7,TRBV18,ASTRTGAYEQY
TRBJ1-1,TRBV3-1/TRBV3-2,ASSPTLNTEAF
TRBJ1-4,TRBV14,ASSQERGVNEKLF
TRBJ1-2,TRBV5-1,ASSGLWTGEIYGYT
TRBJ2-7,TRBV5-6,ASNLAAGAGEQY
TRBJ2-4,TRBV7-9,ASSLPTGAKNIQY
TRBJ1-2,TRBV15,ATSGAGDIANYGYT